Following are 13 T cell receptor beta chains from one sample sequenced in a study of chemoradiotherapy in HPV16-positive cancers. Only in-frame clones appear in the TCRdb table, and some are missing; sequencing was by immunoSEQ multiplex PCR. The sample consists of tens of thousands of clones, about 92% of them appearing once. The sequencing here drew on blood, taken from a patient who underwent chemoradiotherapy. Receptors were obtained from a human donor with HPV-associated anogenital cancer.

The V gene is TRBV19, the J gene TRBJ2-7, with 8 bases aligning to TRBD2. There are 14 residues in the CDR3. V shed 5 bases and J 2 bases; nucleotides not matched to a gene: 5. Germline V CDR1 and CDR2: LNHDA, SQIVND (reference sequence). CDR3 loop: CASSQERGPYEQYF. DNA for the CDR3: TGTGCCAGTAGTCAAGAGCGGGGGCCCTACGAGCAGTACTTC.

This clone was observed a few times. The chain joins TRBV5-6 to TRBJ1-1; D not certain. Trimming removed 1 base from V and 3 bases from J, with 10 bases in between. Looked up from germline, CDR1 is SGHDT and CDR2 is YYEEEE. The CDR3 sequence is 14 residues long. The CDR3 DNA reads as TGTGCCAGCAGCTTGACAGCGACCCACACTGAAGCTTTCTTT. Translated, it gives CASSLTATHTEAFF.

This sequence joins TRBV29-1 and TRBJ2-2; 10 bases line up with TRBD1. The CDR3 is 16 residues long. Trimming cost V 4 bases and J 7 bases; bases outside gene matches: 12. Germline-derived CDR1 and CDR2 are SQVTM and ANQGSEA. The CDR3 bases are TGCAGCGTTGGGTCGTCCGGGACAGGGGTGAGCGGGGAGCTGTTTTTT. Protein: CSVGSSGTGVSGELFF.

V usage is TRBV7-9 and J usage is TRBJ2-7; maybe TRBD1 (6 bases). Trimming removed 5 bases from V and 6 bases from J, with 14 bases in between. Germline assignment: CDR1 SEHNR and CDR2 FQNEAQ (reference sequence). The CDR3 contains 13 residues. CDR3 DNA sequence: TGTGCCAGCAGCGTGAACACACAGGGCGAGCAGTACTTC. Its protein is CASSVNTQGEQYF.

This chain uses TRBV15 with TRBJ2-2; D could derive from TRBD1 or TRBD2 (6 bases each). V lost 7 bases and J 1 base, leaving 10 bases between the germline ends. Germline V gene lookup returns CDR1 LNHNV and CDR2 YYDKDF (reference sequence). The CDR3 runs 14 residues. CDR3 coding DNA: TGTGCCACCAACGGGGGCCAGAACACCGGGGAGCTGTTTTTT. This translates into CATNGGQNTGELFF.

CDR3 nucleotides: TGTGCCAGCAGTCTAGAGGGCACAGATACGCAGTATTTT. Its protein is CASSLEGTDTQYF. V is TRBV7-2 and J is TRBJ2-3, with D unresolved. V shed 6 bases and J shed 1 base, with 8 bases lying between them. CDR3 size: 13 residues. Germline CDR1 and CDR2: SGHTA and FQGNSA.

The CDR3 bases are TGTGCCAGCAGCTTAGGGGAGGGCAGTACACAAGAGACCCAGTACTTC. This translates into CASSLGEGSTQETQYF. J is TRBJ2-5 and V is TRBV13, with D perhaps matching TRBD2 (6 bases). The CDR3 is 16 residues long. The V gene lost 0 bases and the J gene lost 2 bases, with 13 bases spanning the gap. Germline CDR1 and CDR2: PRHDT and FYEKMQ (reference sequence).

The rearrangement uses TRBV6-5 and TRBJ2-7; 12 nucleotides match TRBD2. Germline values: CDR1 MNHEY, CDR2 SVGAGI. With 4 bases clipped from V and 5 bases from J, the junction kept 9 bases outside the gene matches. The CDR3 sequence is 16 residues long. Here the CDR3 DNA reads TGTGCCAGCAGTTCGGAGACTAGCGGGAGTCGGAACGAGCAGTACTTC. Its protein product is CASSSETSGSRNEQYF.

This chain uses TRBV7-9 with TRBJ1-1; TRBD1 might be the D (6 bases). This CDR3 is 15 amino acids long. Deletions cut 1 base from V and 0 bases from J, with 9 bases between. CDR1 and CDR2 (germline): SEHNR, FQNEAQ (reference sequence). CDR3 residues: CASSLEGVMNTEAFF. The CDR3 DNA sequence: TGTGCCAGCAGCTTAGAGGGGGTGATGAACACTGAAGCTTTCTTT. Full variable domain (rest looked up from reference TRBV7-9 and TRBJ1-1): DTGVSQNPRHKITKRGQNVTFRCDPISEHNRLYWYRQTLGQGPEFLTYFQNEAQLEKSRLLSDRFSAERPKGSFSTLEIQRTEQGDSAMYLCASSLEGVMNTEAFFGQGTRLTVV.

CDR3 protein: CASTMGGGYYGYTF. CDR3 sequence (DNA): TGTGCCAGTACCATGGGGGGCGGCTACTATGGCTACACCTTC. V usage is TRBV19 and J usage is TRBJ1-2; perhaps TRBD1 as D (6 bases). Between the trimmed V and J ends, which lost 7 bases and 3 bases, there was a span of 15 bases. This CDR3 spans 14 amino acids. Germline V CDR1 and CDR2: LNHDA, SQIVND (reference sequence).

In this sample, this clone turned up once. This sequence joins TRBV28 and TRBJ1-1; D gene uncertain. The length of the CDR3 is 13 residues. With 7 bases removed from V and 1 base from J, the gap between germline ends came to 10 bases. Germline V gene data show CDR1 as MDHEN and CDR2 as SYDVKM. The CDR3 sequence: CASIRTGNTEAFF. DNA for the CDR3: TGTGCCAGCATCCGGACGGGGAACACTGAAGCTTTCTTT.

V gene TRBV5-6 combines with J gene TRBJ1-1, with D unresolved. CDR3 size: 15 residues. V lost 1 base, J lost 2 bases, and 12 bases lay in between. Germline V gives CDR1 SGHDT, CDR2 YYEEEE. The CDR3 coding sequence is TGTGCCAGCAGCTTGAGGACGGAGGTTAACACTGAAGCTTTCTTT. Its translation: CASSLRTEVNTEAFF.

The rearrangement joins TRBV9 to TRBJ2-3; D uncertain. Germline lookup yields CDR1 SGDLS and CDR2 YYNGEE. Trimming took 0 bases from V and 0 from J, leaving 5 bases between them. The CDR3 loop spans 14 amino acids. For the CDR3, the DNA is TGTGCCAGCAGCGTAGCCGCTAGCACAGATACGCAGTATTTT. Translation gives CASSVAASTDTQYF.